This T cell receptor beta chain was identified in a study of T cell responses to AZD1222 COVID-19 vaccine. Across the whole study: Analyses pooled second doses at about 4 or about 12 weeks. Study-level results: Clonal diversity was possibly underestimated; the donors were predominantly white British and more often female. Spike was spanned by vaccine-associated CD4 TCRs, with dominance at 160-218 and 743-854.

The germline V gene encodes CDR1 SGHKS and CDR2 YYEKEE (reference sequence). Losses at the gene ends were 4 bases for V and 3 bases for J; bases not matched to a gene: 3. This CDR3 is built from 14 residues. TCRdb's copy holds only in-frame clones and misses some; the assay was immunoSEQ multiplex PCR. Among roughly 180,000 clones listed, approximately 90% were seen once. Details on this clone: Its target is unknown.

The sequence came from an adult in good health. V gene TRBV5-5 combines with J gene TRBJ1-4, with 7 bases fitting TRBD1. The starting material was peripheral blood, obtained on day 0 of AZD1222 vaccination. The DNA for the CDR3 is TGTGCCAGCAGCCTGACAGGGCCTAATGAAAAACTGTTTTTT. It is translated as CASSLTGPNEKLFF.